Sequencing of this TCR beta chain was carried out in a study of T cell responses to AZD1222 COVID-19 vaccine. Study-level results: Repertoires were collected only later (after the peak T cell response had occurred).

As concerns this clone: The antigen is not known.

Pooling of second doses given at about 4 or about 12 weeks was done. Produced via immunoSEQ multiplex PCR; TCRdb's table is partial and in-frame only. The sample includes around 35,000 clones, around 84% of them seen just once. This receptor was obtained from an adult who received the AZD1222 COVID-19 vaccine. Sequenced here: peripheral blood, sampled 28 days after the second AZD1222 dose.

CDR3 nucleotide sequence: TGTGCCAGCAGCGTAGCACTAGGAAACACCATATATTTT. As protein: CASSVALGNTIYF. The gene calls are TRBV9 and TRBJ1-3, with D unresolved. This CDR3 has 13 amino acids. Germline V lookup: CDR1 SGDLS, CDR2 YYNGEE. The germline V and J ends were trimmed by 0 bases and 4 bases, with 5 bases remaining between them.